One and the same sample provided the 23 T cell receptor beta chains below, sequenced in a study of blood T cell repertoires in COVID-19. Here immunoSEQ multiplex PCR was the method, and the copy in TCRdb shows in-frame clones only, minus some. The sample lists about 70,000 clones; approximately 86% were seen once. The sample comprised peripheral blood. The origin of the receptors is a human donor in a cohort sampled during active COVID-19.

This clone was detected a few times. The chain is built from TRBV9 and TRBJ1-6; D not resolved. The CDR3 is 13 amino acids. Per germline, CDR1 SGDLS and CDR2 YYNGEE. V shed 7 bases and J shed 7 bases, with 12 bases lying between them. The CDR3 DNA reads TGTGCCAGCTCCGAGGAGATCAATTCACCCCTCCACTTT. Amino acids: CASSEEINSPLHF.

This chain's CDR3 is CSVDRQGAGTGELFF. In DNA form, the CDR3 reads TGCAGCGTTGATAGACAGGGGGCGGGCACCGGGGAGCTGTTTTTT. The V gene is TRBV29-1, the J gene TRBJ2-2; 10 bases align to TRBD1. CDR1 and CDR2 (germline): SQVTM, ANQGSEA. This CDR3 contains 15 residues. With V trimmed by 3 bases and J by 4 bases, 5 bases remained unmatched.

The CDR3 loop reads CASTQLGQVYYGYTF. The CDR3 DNA follows: TGTGCCAGCACCCAACTCGGACAGGTTTACTATGGCTACACCTTC. This chain joins TRBV6-5 and TRBJ1-2; 7 positions match TRBD1. The trim removed 7 bases at V and 3 bases at J, leaving 11 bases unmatched. The CDR3 covers 15 residues. Germline CDR1 is MNHEY and CDR2 is SVGAGI.

The chain is built from TRBV7-9 and TRBJ2-3; a possible D gene is TRBD1 (5 bases). There are 14 residues in the CDR3. Germline CDR1 SEHNR, CDR2 FQNEAQ (reference sequence). Trimming stripped 7 bases from V and 1 base from J, with 12 bases between. This chain's CDR3 is CASTQGDGTDTQYF. The CDR3 coding sequence is TGTGCCAGCACCCAGGGTGATGGCACAGATACGCAGTATTTT.

The DNA for the CDR3 is TGTGCCAGCAGTGGGATACTACAGGGAAGCAATCAGCCCCAGCATTTT. It yields the protein CASSGILQGSNQPQHF. V and J are TRBV6-1 and TRBJ1-5; D is possibly TRBD1 (6 bases). The CDR3 is 16 residues long. V was trimmed by 4 bases and J by 1 base, leaving 14 bases between them. Looked up from germline, CDR1 is MNHNS and CDR2 is SASEGT.

The gene calls are TRBV5-1 and TRBJ1-1; TRBD1 agrees at 7 bases. With V trimmed by 4 bases and J by 4 bases, 10 bases remained unmatched. Germline assignment: CDR1 SGHRS and CDR2 YFSETQ. The CDR3 loop spans 15 amino acids. CDR3 sequence (DNA): TGCGCCAGCAGCACGGGCGGACAGGCGGTCACTGAAGCTTTCTTT. Translating gives CASSTGGQAVTEAFF.

This sequence joins TRBV15 and TRBJ2-5; possibly TRBD2 for D (6 bases). CDR3 length: 16 amino acids. From germline, CDR1 is LNHNV and CDR2 YYDKDF (reference sequence). With 5 bases removed from V and 2 bases from J, the gap between germline ends came to 18 bases. The CDR3, as DNA: TGTGCCACCAGCCGTTCGACGCGGGGCTTACAAGAGACCCAGTACTTC. Residues: CATSRSTRGLQETQYF. The variable domain in full, completed from reference TRBV15 and TRBJ2-5, reads DAMVIQNPRYQVTQFGKPVTLSCSQTLNHNVMYWYQQKSSQAPKLLFHYYDKDFNNEADTPDNFQSRRPNTSFCFLDIRSPGLGDTAMYLCATSRSTRGLQETQYFGPGTRLLVL.

V and J are TRBV6-6 and TRBJ1-1, with TRBD1 matching 7 bases. J gave up 5 bases and V 6 bases, and 12 bases lay outside the gene matches. The CDR3 totals 15 residues. Germline CDR1 MNHNY, CDR2 SVGAGI (reference sequence). CDR3 residues: CASRTLDRVGTEAFF. Here the CDR3 DNA reads TGTGCCAGCAGAACCCTCGACAGGGTCGGAACTGAAGCTTTCTTT.

This clone was found once. Here the CDR3 reads CASSIGRRTAQETQYF. In nucleotides, the CDR3 is TGTGCCAGTAGTATAGGTCGGCGGACAGCCCAAGAGACCCAGTACTTC. V is TRBV19 and J is TRBJ2-5; a possible D gene is TRBD1 (6 bases). The CDR3 runs 16 residues. V dropped 1 base and J dropped 1 base, with 13 bases sitting between them. Germline-derived CDR1 and CDR2 are LNHDA and SQIVND (reference sequence).

The chain is built from TRBV7-9 and TRBJ1-2; 8 positions agree with TRBD1. The germline gives CDR1 SEHNR, CDR2 FQNEAQ (reference sequence). The CDR3 length is 16 residues. Losses at the gene ends were 0 bases for V and 4 bases for J; bases not matched to a gene: 7. CDR3 protein: CASSLAQTGEAYGYTF. The CDR3 DNA is TGTGCCAGCAGCTTAGCCCAGACAGGGGAGGCCTATGGCTACACCTTC.

The V gene is TRBV10-3, the J gene TRBJ2-5; 12 positions agree with TRBD2. The CDR3 sequence is 18 residues long. With 7 bases clipped from V and 4 bases from J, the junction kept 16 bases outside the gene matches. CDR1 ENHRY and CDR2 SYGVKD come from the germline V gene. The CDR3 nucleotides are TGTGCCATCAAAAGTCCGCTAGCGGGGGGGCCGGAAGGAGAGACCCAGTACTTC. Its protein product is CAIKSPLAGGPEGETQYF.

The chain combines TRBV18 with TRBJ2-6; TRBD1 matches at 7 bases. V lost 4 bases to trimming and J lost 2 bases; unmatched junction nucleotides: 5. CDR3 length: 16 residues. The V gene's germline CDR1 is KGHSH and CDR2 LQKENI. CDR3 coding DNA: TGTGCCAGCTCACTCACAGGGGTAGCTGGGGCCAACGTCCTGACTTTC. Translation: CASSLTGVAGANVLTF. The whole variable domain, remainder taken from reference TRBV18 and TRBJ2-6, is NAGVMQNPRHLVRRRGQEARLRCSPMKGHSHVYWYRQLPEEGLKFMVYLQKENIIDESGMPKERFSAEFPKEGPSILRIQQVVRGDSAAYFCASSLTGVAGANVLTFGAGSRLTVL.

This rearrangement joins TRBV14 to TRBJ2-3; 8 bases map to TRBD2. V was clipped by 1 base and J by 2 bases; unmatched bases: 8. This CDR3 spans 17 amino acids. Germline V lookup: CDR1 SGHDN, CDR2 FVKESK. Here the CDR3 DNA reads TGTGCCAGCAGCCAAGGGGGAGCGGGGGCCGACACAGATACGCAGTATTTT. This gives the protein CASSQGGAGADTDTQYF.

V is TRBV7-9 and J is TRBJ2-6; TRBD1 matches at 10 bases. CDR1 and CDR2 from the germline V gene are SEHNR and FQNEAQ (reference sequence). The CDR3 spans 17 residues. V was pared by 5 bases and J by 2 bases, with 6 bases of the junction left unmatched. The CDR3 nucleotides are TGTGCCAGCAGCCCACAGACAGGGGGCACTGGGGCCAACGTCCTGACTTTC. This gives the protein CASSPQTGGTGANVLTF. Together with reference TRBV7-9 and TRBJ2-6, the CDR3 gives the full variable domain: DTGVSQNPRHKITKRGQNVTFRCDPISEHNRLYWYRQTLGQGPEFLTYFQNEAQLEKSRLLSDRFSAERPKGSFSTLEIQRTEQGDSAMYLCASSPQTGGTGANVLTFGAGSRLTVL.

This chain links TRBV19 with TRBJ1-2, with 8 bases that match TRBD1. Germline-derived CDR1 and CDR2 are LNHDA and SQIVND (reference sequence). V dropped 5 bases and J dropped 6; count of bases not matched to a gene: 5. The CDR3 is 13 amino acids. CDR3 region: CASSLRQGNGYTF. In DNA form, the CDR3 reads TGTGCCAGTAGTTTGCGACAGGGGAATGGCTACACCTTC.

J is TRBJ2-7 and V is TRBV3-1 (or the pseudogene TRBV3-2); no reliable D call. Germline V gives CDR1 LGHDT, CDR2 YNNKEL (reference sequence). V lost 1 base and J 0 bases, leaving 4 bases between the germline ends. This CDR3 has 13 amino acids. CDR3 sequence (DNA): TGTGCCAGCAGCCAAGGCAGCTCCTACGAGCAGTACTTC. Its translation is CASSQGSSYEQYF.

This chain links TRBV6-5 with TRBJ2-5; 9 bases fit TRBD1. CDR3 length: 14 amino acids. The germline V gene has CDR1 MNHEY and CDR2 SVGAGI. The ends lost 2 bases at V and 4 bases at J; junction bases unmatched: 2. This chain's CDR3 is CASSYTGGVETQYF. Here the CDR3 DNA reads TGTGCCAGCAGTTACACAGGGGGCGTAGAGACCCAGTACTTC.

The V and J genes are TRBV9 and TRBJ2-7; a possible D gene is TRBD1 (6 bases). This CDR3 has 12 residues. V lost 2 bases and J lost 6, with 9 bases in between. Germline V gene lookup returns CDR1 SGDLS and CDR2 YYNGEE. CDR3 loop: CASSVQGSEQYF. CDR3 nucleotides: TGTGCCAGCAGCGTCCAGGGGAGCGAGCAGTACTTC. Complete variable domain (other parts from reference TRBV9 and TRBJ2-7): DSGVTQTPKHLITATGQRVTLRCSPRSGDLSVYWYQQSLDQGLQFLIQYYNGEERAKGNILERFSAQQFPDLHSELNLSSLELGDSALYFCASSVQGSEQYFGPGTRLTVT.

The chain combines TRBV9 with TRBJ2-5, with 8 bases fitting TRBD2. The CDR3 has 15 amino acids. Germline CDR1 is SGDLS and CDR2 is YYNGEE. V trimming: 0 bases; J trimming: 5 bases; junction bases outside the gene matches: 6. CDR3 sequence (DNA): TGTGCCAGCAGCGTAGCCGTGGGCGGGGGGGAGACCCAGTACTTC. This sequence encodes CASSVAVGGGETQYF.

V gene TRBV7-2 combines with J gene TRBJ2-7; tentatively, D is TRBD2 (7 bases). The V end was cut by 5 bases, the J end by 6 bases, with 20 bases between. The CDR3 has 15 residues. Germline-derived CDR1 and CDR2 are SGHTA and FQGNSA. The CDR3 DNA reads as TGTGCCAGCAGCCGTTTTGGGGGGGGCAATCGCGAGCAGTACTTC. Translated, it gives CASSRFGGGNREQYF.

This chain connects TRBV19 to TRBJ1-3; no definite D call. This CDR3 is built from 12 residues. Trimming removed 7 bases at V and 8 bases at J, with 12 bases between. CDR1 is LNHDA and CDR2 is SQIVND in the germline V gene (reference sequence). The CDR3 region has the DNA TGTGCCAGTATCCCGGCGGTGCACACCATATATTTT. Amino acids: CASIPAVHTIYF.

The genes are TRBV30 and TRBJ1-2; 7 bases line up with TRBD1. After removal of 3 bases from V and 2 bases from J, the junction contained 3 bases not matched to a gene. The CDR3 consists of 13 residues. Germline CDR1 is GTSNPN and CDR2 is SVGIG (reference sequence). CDR3 amino acids: CAWRTGFNYGYTF. The CDR3 bases are TGTGCCTGGAGGACAGGGTTCAACTATGGCTACACCTTC.

The chain has TRBV13 and TRBJ1-6; 7 bases match TRBD1. The CDR3 length is 15 residues. With 5 bases clipped from V and 10 bases from J, the junction kept 11 bases outside the gene matches. Per germline, CDR1 PRHDT and CDR2 FYEKMQ (reference sequence). The CDR3 here is CASSRNTGVGSPLHF. In DNA, the CDR3 is TGTGCCAGCAGCCGAAATACAGGGGTCGGGTCACCCCTCCACTTT.